Listed below are T cell receptor beta chains from one sample, sequenced in a study of T cells after yellow fever vaccination. In TCRdb, the 5' RACE reads were re-called with MiXCR into one record per CDR3 protein. The sample yields more than 95,000 distinct CDR3 sequences, about 16% seen once. The sample consisted of CD8+ T cells sorted from PBMCs, taken 5 days after the yellow fever booster vaccination. The receptor source for this set is a man aged 18 to 35 who received the YFV17D yellow fever vaccine. CDR3s include the opening cysteine and the closing phenylalanine or tryptophan. D genes are given only for firm matches. The listing skips clone size in some rows; elsewhere it reads once, few, many or a size class.

J | D | size | V | CDR3 | DNA
TRBJ2-7 | . | many | TRBV29-1 | CSVERGPYEQYF | TGCAGCGTTGAACGAGGTCCCTACGAGCAGTACTTC
TRBJ2-5 | . | few | TRBV7-2 | CASSFGRGVIQETQYF | TGTGCCAGCAGCTTCGGTCGCGGGGTGATTCAAGAGACCCAGTACTTC
TRBJ2-3 | . | . | TRBV9 | CASSSGAGGTDTQYF | TGTGCCAGCAGCTCAGGGGCCGGGGGCACAGATACGCAGTATTTT
TRBJ1-5 | . | . | TRBV20-1 | CSARDMDVWTADQPQHF | TGCAGTGCTAGAGATATGGATGTATGGACAGCCGATCAGCCCCAGCATTTT
TRBJ2-7 | TRBD1 | few | TRBV5-5 | CASSGTDRGPDEQYF | TGTGCCAGCAGCGGGACGGACAGGGGTCCCGACGAGCAGTACTTC
TRBJ2-3 | . | . | TRBV4-2 | CASSPKGTDTQYF | TGTGCCAGCAGCCCGAAGGGCACAGATACGCAGTATTTT
TRBJ2-1 | . | . | TRBV7-9 | CASSRRQQGHILYNEQFF | TGTGCCAGCAGCCGACGACAACAGGGTCATATCCTGTACAATGAGCAGTTCTTC
TRBJ2-3 | . | . | TRBV4-2 | CASSQVARPTDTQYF | TGTGCCAGCAGCCAAGTGGCTAGGCCCACAGATACGCAGTATTTT
TRBJ1-1 | . | . | TRBV19 | CASSIGVEAFF | TGTGCCAGTAGTATCGGAGTGGAAGCTTTCTTT
TRBJ2-1 | . | few | TRBV5-5 | CASSSGGGLSYNEQFF | TGTGCCAGCAGCTCGGGTGGTGGCCTATCCTACAATGAGCAGTTCTTC
TRBJ2-5 | TRBD2 | few | TRBV29-1 | CSHEEGRGGEETQYF | TGCAGTCACGAGGAGGGTCGGGGGGGTGAAGAGACCCAGTACTTC
TRBJ2-7 | TRBD1 | many | TRBV9 | CASSVGTGEYEQYF | TGTGCCAGCAGCGTCGGGACAGGGGAGTACGAGCAGTACTTC
TRBJ2-5 | . | few | TRBV7-6 | CASSPVTDLQETQYF | TGTGCCAGCAGCCCTGTGACAGATCTTCAAGAGACCCAGTACTTC
TRBJ2-2 | . | . | TRBV7-2 | CASSLLGGELFF | TGTGCCAGCAGCTTACTCGGAGGGGAGCTGTTTTTT
TRBJ2-1 | TRBD1 | . | TRBV7-9 | CASSSKQGAYNEQFF | TGTGCCAGCAGCTCTAAACAGGGGGCCTACAATGAGCAGTTCTTC
TRBJ2-1 | . | few | TRBV12-3/TRBV12-4 | CARSFRLPSGTHEQFF | TGTGCCAGAAGTTTTCGCCTCCCTTCCGGGACTCATGAGCAGTTCTTC
TRBJ1-5 | . | few | TRBV6-1 | CASTRQPQHF | TGTGCCAGCACCCGGCAGCCCCAGCATTTT
TRBJ1-5 | . | . | TRBV9 | CASSLAPGQPQHF | TGTGCCAGCAGCCTTGCTCCGGGTCAGCCCCAGCATTTT
TRBJ2-5 | . | many | TRBV5-1 | CASSLALNGQETQYF | TGCGCCAGCAGCTTGGCCTTGAACGGCCAAGAGACCCAGTACTTC
TRBJ2-7 | TRBD1 | . | TRBV7-9 | CASSLERQAGGYEQYF | TGTGCCAGCAGCTTAGAACGTCAGGCAGGGGGCTACGAGCAGTACTTC